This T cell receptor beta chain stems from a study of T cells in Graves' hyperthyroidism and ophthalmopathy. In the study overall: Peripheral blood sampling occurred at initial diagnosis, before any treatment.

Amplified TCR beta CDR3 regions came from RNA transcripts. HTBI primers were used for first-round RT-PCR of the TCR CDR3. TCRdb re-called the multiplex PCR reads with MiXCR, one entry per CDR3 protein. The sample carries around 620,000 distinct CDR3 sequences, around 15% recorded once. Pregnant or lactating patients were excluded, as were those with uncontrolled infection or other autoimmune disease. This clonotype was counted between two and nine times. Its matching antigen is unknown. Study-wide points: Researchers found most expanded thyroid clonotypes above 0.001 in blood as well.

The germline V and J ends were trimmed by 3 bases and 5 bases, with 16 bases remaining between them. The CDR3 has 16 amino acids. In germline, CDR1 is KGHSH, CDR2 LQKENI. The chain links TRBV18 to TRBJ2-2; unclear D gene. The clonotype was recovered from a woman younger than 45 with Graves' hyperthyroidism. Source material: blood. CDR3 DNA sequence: TGTGCCAGCTCACCTCCCGGGCTTAAGTCGACCGGGGAGCTGTTTTTT. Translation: CASSPPGLKSTGELFF.